What follows are 19 T cell receptor beta chains derived from one specimen sequenced in a study of CD8 T cells in ankylosing spondylitis. Findings and limits, study-wide: Several highly homologous variants made up a TCR beta motif, and this motif appeared characteristic of ankylosing spondylitis blood.

These receptors have no known antigen. From the 5' RACE reads, TCRdb called clonotypes with MiXCR, one entry per CDR3 protein. The repertoire has about 700,000 distinct CDR3 sequences, 15% to 20% of them found once; the top ten carry about a fifth. Sequences were obtained from blood, either unsorted or a sorted T cell fraction (not recorded which). Every receptor here comes from a male donor with ankylosing spondylitis.

This clonotype was seen a handful of times. The genes are TRBV20-1 and TRBJ1-5, with D perhaps TRBD1 (6 bases). From germline, CDR1 is DFQATT and CDR2 SNEGSKA (reference sequence). The CDR3 sequence is 14 residues long. Trimming took 6 bases from V and 0 from J, leaving 12 bases between them. CDR3 protein: CSAGQSYSNQPQHF. The CDR3 DNA sequence: TGCAGTGCCGGACAGTCTTATAGCAATCAGCCCCAGCATTTT.

This clonotype was counted a few times. The chain employs TRBV7-2 and TRBJ1-2, with D possibly matching TRBD1 (6 bases). V gave up 1 base and J gave up 5 bases, with 14 bases separating them. Germline V CDR1 and CDR2: SGHTA, FQGNSA. The CDR3 extends over 15 amino acids. The CDR3 DNA is TGTGCCAGCAGCTTAGATACAGGGAACCCTTATGGCTACACCTTC. Translating gives CASSLDTGNPYGYTF.

This clonotype has a count of ten or more. The V gene is TRBV5-1, the J gene TRBJ2-1; TRBD2 agrees at 12 bases. CDR3 length equals 16 residues. Germline lookup yields CDR1 SGHRS and CDR2 YFSETQ. V was clipped by 0 bases and J by 10 bases; unmatched bases: 8. The CDR3 bases are TGCGCCAGCAGCTTGGAGAGCGAACTAGCGGGGGGCGAGCAGTTCTTC. Its protein product is CASSLESELAGGEQFF.

This clonotype was recorded at least ten times. The rearrangement links TRBV12-3 or TRBV12-4 to TRBJ2-1; no clear D gene. V lost 3 bases, J lost 9 bases, and 18 bases lay in between. The CDR3 consists of 15 residues. CDR3 DNA: TGTGCCAGCAGTTTCTGGCAGGCTCCTGGTGGTGAGCAGTTCTTC. It yields the protein CASSFWQAPGGEQFF.

This clonotype was observed many times. The CDR3 here is CASSFYSPVDTQYF. The CDR3 region has the DNA TGTGCCAGCAGTTTCTACAGTCCAGTAGATACGCAGTATTTT. The rearrangement uses TRBV12-3 or TRBV12-4 and TRBJ2-3, with D unresolved. There are 14 residues in the CDR3. Trimming removed 3 bases at V and 5 bases at J, with 12 bases between.

This clonotype has just a few counts. This chain links TRBV7-9 with TRBJ2-1; no firm D call. Trimming removed 1 base at V and 10 bases at J, with 8 bases between. Germline values: CDR1 SEHNR, CDR2 FQNEAQ (reference sequence). This CDR3 has 12 residues. DNA for the CDR3: TGTGCCAGCAGCTTAGTCGTCTCGGAGCAGTTCTTC. Amino acid sequence: CASSLVVSEQFF.

This clonotype was observed a few times. The genes are TRBV20-1 and TRBJ2-3, with 7 bases that match TRBD1. Germline values: CDR1 DFQATT, CDR2 SNEGSKA (reference sequence). This CDR3 comprises 15 residues. The trim removed 3 bases at V and 4 bases at J, leaving 10 bases unmatched. CDR3 DNA sequence: TGCAGTGCTAGCCTCGAAGGGGGCGCATCAGATACGCAGTATTTT. It encodes CSASLEGGASDTQYF.

The chain links TRBV3-1 to TRBJ2-3, with 8 bases identical to TRBD1. This CDR3 is 15 amino acids long. From germline, CDR1 is LGHDT and CDR2 YNNKEL (reference sequence). Trimming cost V 4 bases and J 2 bases; bases outside gene matches: 5. The CDR3 DNA follows: TGTGCCAGCAGCCGAAGGACAGGGAACACAGATACGCAGTATTTT. It yields the protein CASSRRTGNTDTQYF.

J is TRBJ1-2 and V is TRBV20-1; tentative D call: TRBD1 (5 bases). Trimming left V 5 bases short and J 7 bases short, with 17 bases between. The germline gives CDR1 DFQATT, CDR2 SNEGSKA (reference sequence). This CDR3 contains 13 residues. In nucleotides, the CDR3 is TGCAGTGCTCCCACCGGGGGGTTCGCTGGCTACACCTTC. Protein: CSAPTGGFAGYTF.

The V and J genes are TRBV28 and TRBJ2-1; TRBD1 matches 9 bases. Germline CDR1 is MDHEN and CDR2 is SYDVKM. This CDR3 comprises 17 residues. The V segment lost 5 bases and the J segment 6 bases; nucleotides outside the gene matches: 14. The CDR3 loop is CASSPSLGGQGPNEQFF. Here the CDR3 DNA reads TGTGCCAGCAGTCCTTCCCTGGGGGGACAGGGCCCCAATGAGCAGTTCTTC. Full variable domain (outside the CDR3, taken from reference TRBV28 and TRBJ2-1): DVKVTQSSRYLVKRTGEKVFLECVQDMDHENMFWYRQDPGLGLRLIYFSYDVKMKEKGDIPEGYSVSREKKERFSLILESASTNQTSMYLCASSPSLGGQGPNEQFFGPGTRLTVL.

This clonotype occurred a few times. CDR3 loop: CASSFLASGVLYEQYF. DNA for the CDR3: TGTGCCAGCAGCTTCCTAGCGAGCGGTGTGCTCTACGAGCAGTACTTC. The chain couples TRBV7-9 to TRBJ2-7, with a possible D match to TRBD2 (6 bases). V lost 3 bases, J lost 3 bases, and 18 bases lay in between. The CDR3 length is 16 residues. Germline CDR1 is SEHNR and CDR2 is FQNEAQ (reference sequence).

The chain couples TRBV30 to TRBJ2-1; D might be TRBD2 (6 bases). V lost 8 bases and J 2 bases, leaving 16 bases between the germline ends. The germline gives CDR1 GTSNPN, CDR2 SVGIG (reference sequence). The CDR3 extends over 14 amino acids. The chain's CDR3 is CAGRGKGAYNEQFF. The DNA of the CDR3 is TGTGCCGGCCGGGGGAAGGGAGCCTACAATGAGCAGTTCTTC.

The J gene is TRBJ2-7, the V gene TRBV20-1; D gene unclear. Trimming cost V 0 bases and J 2 bases, with 14 bases left between them. Germline V gene sequence: CDR1 DFQATT, CDR2 SNEGSKA (reference sequence). The CDR3 covers 15 residues. The CDR3 DNA is TGCAGTGCTAGAGATCGATTTGTGGGAACCTACGAGCAGTACTTC. Its protein product is CSARDRFVGTYEQYF.

This clonotype was seen a handful of times. The chain is built from TRBV27 and TRBJ2-1; TRBD1 is a possible D gene (6 bases). The germline gives CDR1 MNHEY, CDR2 SMNVEV (reference sequence). This CDR3 is built from 17 residues. V lost 4 bases and J 8 bases, leaving 24 bases between the germline ends. The CDR3 bases are TGTGCCAGCAGTTCCGAACCCAACAGGGTATTAAGGCATGAGCAGTTCTTC. Encoded protein: CASSSEPNRVLRHEQFF.

The CDR3 reads CSAIRTSAYNEQFF. The CDR3 DNA reads as TGCAGTGCTATACGGACTAGCGCATACAATGAGCAGTTCTTC. The rearrangement uses TRBV20-1 and TRBJ2-1; 9 bases line up with TRBD2. The CDR3 spans 14 residues. Trimming took 4 bases from V and 4 from J; bases not matched to a gene: 5. Germline lookup yields CDR1 DFQATT and CDR2 SNEGSKA (reference sequence).

CDR3 coding DNA: TGTGCCAGCGCTGTCGGGGGGACAGGGGGTACTGAAGCTTTCTTT. Amino acid sequence: CASAVGGTGGTEAFF. V and J are TRBV12-3 or TRBV12-4 and TRBJ1-1; TRBD1 matches at 11 bases. The CDR3 is 15 residues long. Unmatched junction bases numbered 10, after V lost 8 bases and J lost 5 bases.

V usage is TRBV12-3 or TRBV12-4 and J usage is TRBJ2-7; possibly TRBD1 for D (6 bases). The CDR3 has 13 residues. V lost 6 bases and J 5 bases, leaving 14 bases between the germline ends. Here the CDR3 reads CASRGQGWNEQYF. CDR3 DNA: TGTGCCAGCAGAGGGCAGGGGTGGAACGAGCAGTACTTC.

CDR3 nucleotides: TGTGCCAGCAGTTTAGCGCTTGGATCTAGCGGGAGCTTGGATACGCAGTATTTT. Amino acids: CASSLALGSSGSLDTQYF. The rearrangement uses TRBV12-3 or TRBV12-4 and TRBJ2-3, with 10 bases fitting TRBD2. With 0 bases clipped from V and 6 bases from J, the junction kept 12 bases outside the gene matches. The CDR3 length is 18 residues.

The chain couples TRBV10-3 to TRBJ2-7; 9 bases are shared with TRBD1. From germline, CDR1 is ENHRY and CDR2 SYGVKD. V lost 7 bases to trimming and J lost 3 bases; unmatched junction nucleotides: 4. This CDR3 region has 13 residues. CDR3 nucleotides: TGTGCCATCACCCCGGGACAGGGCTACGAGCAGTACTTC. Encoded protein: CAITPGQGYEQYF.